These T cell receptor beta chains were read from a single sample in a study of post-analysis software for immune sequencing data. In TCRdb, the PCR reads were re-called with MiXCR into one record per CDR3 protein. The sample has some 890,000 distinct CDR3 sequences, approximately 57% seen once. The sequenced sample consisted of blood. The origin of the receptors is a girl between 10 and 17 years old with multiple sclerosis. CDR3s include the opening cysteine and the closing phenylalanine or tryptophan. The D gene is left open where the match is weak. Some rows mark clone size as missing; the rest say once, few, many or name a class of expanded clone.

abundance,j_gene,d_gene,v_gene,CDR3nt,CDR3aa
few,TRBJ2-7,NA,TRBV20-1,TGCAGTGCTACGCCGGGATCCTACGAGCAGTACTTC,CSATPGSYEQYF
NA,TRBJ2-7,NA,TRBV7-2,TGTGCCAGCAGCTTAGCGATCGGGGGCCTCATCTACGAGCAGTACTTC,CASSLAIGGLIYEQYF
NA,TRBJ1-2,NA,TRBV2,TGTGCCAGCAGTGAGGGGCAGGGCCCGTTCTATGGCTACACCTTC,CASSEGQGPFYGYTF
NA,TRBJ1-2,NA,TRBV6-6,TGTGCCAGCAGGCTCCTCCCCCCGGGTATGAACTATGGCTACACCTTC,CASRLLPPGMNYGYTF
NA,TRBJ2-5,NA,TRBV5-1,TGCGCCAGCAGCTTGGGGGCAGGCATCAAGACCCAGTACTTC,CASSLGAGIKTQYF
NA,TRBJ2-5,NA,TRBV6-1,TGTGCCAGCAGAGGACGGACGAAAGAGACCCAGTACTTC,CASRGRTKETQYF
many,TRBJ1-4,TRBD1,TRBV12-3/TRBV12-4,TGTGCCAGCAGTCCCAGGACAGGCGGTGAAAAACTGTTTTTT,CASSPRTGGEKLFF
NA,TRBJ2-7,NA,TRBV10-3,TGTGCCATCAGACCGGACTCCTACTACGAGCAGTACTTC,CAIRPDSYYEQYF
NA,TRBJ2-6,NA,TRBV12-3/TRBV12-4,TGTGCCAGCCTTTCGCGGGCCTCCTTCTCTGGGGCCAACGTCCTGACTTTC,CASLSRASFSGANVLTF
NA,TRBJ2-7,NA,TRBV21-1,TGTGCCAGGGCCCCACTCCCTTGGGACCACCTGCGATACGAGCAGTACTTC,CARAPLPWDHLRYEQYF
NA,TRBJ2-5,TRBD2,TRBV7-2,TGTGCCAGCACCGTTAGCGGGGGGGCTTTGGAGACCCAGTACTTC,CASTVSGGALETQYF
NA,TRBJ2-5,NA,TRBV7-2,TGTGCCAGCAGCTTGAGTCTCGGGGGGCTCCTACAAGAGACCCAGTACTTC,CASSLSLGGLLQETQYF
NA,TRBJ1-2,NA,TRBV7-2,TGTGCCATCCGGCTCTTCAGTCCGGCTAACTATGGCTACACCTTC,CAIRLFSPANYGYTF
once,TRBJ1-2,TRBD1,TRBV20-1,TGCAGTGCTAGCAGACAGGGCGATGGCTACACCTTC,CSASRQGDGYTF
few,TRBJ2-7,NA,TRBV29-1,TGCAGCGTTGAAAGGGGAGTGGGCGAGCAGTACTTC,CSVERGVGEQYF
NA,TRBJ2-7,NA,TRBV5-1,TGCGCCAGCAGCTCCTCGACTAGTGCGGCCTACGAGCAGTACTTC,CASSSSTSAAYEQYF
NA,TRBJ2-3,TRBD1,TRBV5-1,TGCGCCAGCAGCACTCCATGGCAGGGGGCGCTTGCAGATACGCAGTATTTT,CASSTPWQGALADTQYF
once,TRBJ2-1,TRBD1,TRBV7-2,TGTGCCAGCAGCTTAAGACAGGGGCGAGACAATGAGCAGTTCTTC,CASSLRQGRDNEQFF
few,TRBJ1-2,TRBD1,TRBV10-3,TGTGCCATCAGTGAATTGGGACAGTCCTATGGCTACACCTTC,CAISELGQSYGYTF
NA,TRBJ2-7,TRBD1,TRBV12-3/TRBV12-4,TGTGTCAGCAGTTCGCGGGACAGGGGCGCCTATAACTCCTACGAGCAGTACTTC,CVSSSRDRGAYNSYEQYF
NA,TRBJ1-4,TRBD1,TRBV6-5,TGTGCCAGCAGGGGGACAGCCCAAGAAAAACTGTTTTTT,CASRGTAQEKLFF
few,TRBJ2-7,NA,TRBV6-6,TGTGCCAGCACCCAGGTTGAGAGGGCATGGGAGCAGTACTTC,CASTQVERAWEQYF
few,TRBJ2-1,NA,TRBV7-9,TGTGCCAGCAGCTCCCTCGTGAGTGAGCAGTTCTTC,CASSSLVSEQFF
few,TRBJ2-3,NA,TRBV29-1,TGCAGCGTTGACAGGGACACCACAGATACGCAGTATTTT,CSVDRDTTDTQYF
NA,TRBJ2-6,NA,TRBV5-1,TGCGCCAGCAGCTTGACAGTGGCCCTCTCTGGGGCCAACGTCCTGACTTTC,CASSLTVALSGANVLTF
NA,TRBJ2-3,TRBD2,TRBV9,TGTGCCAGCAGCGTAGTGGCGGGGGGGCTGGATACGCAGTATTTT,CASSVVAGGLDTQYF
few,TRBJ1-5,NA,TRBV7-2,TGTGCCAGCACCTCCGGGCAGTTCAATCAGCCCCAGCATTTT,CASTSGQFNQPQHF
NA,TRBJ2-3,TRBD2,TRBV6-4,TGTGCCAGCAGTGACGGGACTAGCGGGGGGGCAGATACACAGTATTTT,CASSDGTSGGADTQYF
once,TRBJ2-1,TRBD2,TRBV12-3/TRBV12-4,TGTGCCAGCAGTTTTGTTAGCGGGAGGGCCGGAAATGAGCAGTTCTTC,CASSFVSGRAGNEQFF
NA,TRBJ2-1,TRBD2,TRBV12-3/TRBV12-4,TGTGCCAGCTGCGACCCTAGCGGGAGGGCCAGAAATGAGCAGTTCTTC,CASCDPSGRARNEQFF
once,TRBJ1-5,NA,TRBV12-3/TRBV12-4,TGTGCCAGCAGTCCGAACAGGCCAACTGACCCTACGCAGCCCCAGCATTTT,CASSPNRPTDPTQPQHF
NA,TRBJ1-5,TRBD1,TRBV7-9,TGTGCCAGCAGCTTAGGGGACAGGGGGAACAATCAGCCCCAGCATTTT,CASSLGDRGNNQPQHF
NA,TRBJ2-3,TRBD2,TRBV30,TGTGCCTGGAGTGTCGGAGGGACTAGCGGTCGCACAGATACGCAGTATTTT,CAWSVGGTSGRTDTQYF
NA,TRBJ2-7,TRBD2,TRBV20-1,TGCAGTGCTAGAAGGTCCACTAGCGGGAGGGCCTACGAGCAGTACTTC,CSARRSTSGRAYEQYF
few,TRBJ2-7,NA,TRBV29-1,TGCAGCGTTCCTAAACAGGGAGCCGAGCAGTACTTC,CSVPKQGAEQYF
NA,TRBJ2-7,TRBD2,TRBV7-3,TGTGCCAGCAGCTCGACGGGGGGAGGGCACGAGCAGTACTTC,CASSSTGGGHEQYF
NA,TRBJ2-7,NA,TRBV28,TGTGCCAGCAGTTTATGGACAGTCTACGAGCAGTACTTC,CASSLWTVYEQYF
few,TRBJ1-1,NA,TRBV7-8,TGTGCCAGCAGCGACAAAGCAGGGAACACTGAAGCTTTCTTT,CASSDKAGNTEAFF
NA,TRBJ2-7,TRBD1,TRBV5-6,TGTGCCAGCAGCGGGGGGACAGGGGGTCCCTACGAGCAGTACTTC,CASSGGTGGPYEQYF
few,TRBJ2-3,TRBD2,TRBV20-1,TGCAGTGCTAGAGGGCGGGGGAGCACAGATACGCAGTATTTT,CSARGRGSTDTQYF
few,TRBJ2-4,TRBD2,TRBV29-1,TGCAGCGTTCGCGGGACTCCGGGGGGTCAAGAGCAGTACTTC,CSVRGTPGGQEQYF
NA,TRBJ2-1,TRBD2,TRBV12-3/TRBV12-4,TGTGCCAGCAGTTTTTTGATAGCGGGGAATGAGCAGTTCTTC,CASSFLIAGNEQFF
NA,TRBJ2-7,NA,TRBV7-9,TGTGCCAGCAGCAAGATAGGACAGACCTACGAGCAGTACTTC,CASSKIGQTYEQYF
NA,TRBJ2-3,NA,TRBV27,TGTGCCAGCAGTCACCGGAGCTTCACAGATACGCAGTATTTT,CASSHRSFTDTQYF
NA,TRBJ2-1,TRBD2,TRBV6-2/TRBV6-3,TGTGCCAGCACCGGGACTAGCGGGGGGGCCTTCTACAATGAGCAGTTCTTC,CASTGTSGGAFYNEQFF
NA,TRBJ2-1,TRBD2,TRBV7-3,TGTGCCAGCAGCTCTGGACTAGCGGGAGGGGTCTACAATGAGCAGTTCTTC,CASSSGLAGGVYNEQFF
few,TRBJ2-2,NA,TRBV3-1,TGTGCCAGCAGCTTAGATAGACGGAACACCGGGGAGCTGTTTTTT,CASSLDRRNTGELFF
few,TRBJ2-5,NA,TRBV7-2,TGTGCCAGCAACCTACGCCGGACGGACCCCAGGAGGTCCCAGTACTTC,CASNLRRTDPRRSQYF
NA,TRBJ1-2,TRBD1,TRBV20-1,TGCAGTGCTAGAGACAGGGGGGGGTATGGCTACACCTTC,CSARDRGGYGYTF
NA,TRBJ2-1,NA,TRBV7-9,TGTGCCAGCAGCTTTCCCGGACAGCGTGAGCAGTTCTTC,CASSFPGQREQFF
NA,TRBJ2-3,TRBD2,TRBV29-1,TGCAGCGTTCAGGTAGCGGGGGGCTATACAGATACGCAGTATTTT,CSVQVAGGYTDTQYF
few,TRBJ2-7,NA,TRBV12-3/TRBV12-4,TGTGCCAGCAGTCACCTCTCCTACGAGCAGTACTTC,CASSHLSYEQYF
once,TRBJ1-1,NA,TRBV7-3,TGTGCCAGCAGCTACGGGGATGAAGCTTTCTTT,CASSYGDEAFF
NA,TRBJ2-5,NA,TRBV29-1,TGCAGCGTTGAAGATTTGGAGACCCAGTACTTC,CSVEDLETQYF
NA,TRBJ2-7,NA,TRBV3-1,TGTGCCAGCAGCCCCCCTGGCACAGGGAGCTCCTACGAGCAGTACTTC,CASSPPGTGSSYEQYF
NA,TRBJ2-3,NA,TRBV12-3/TRBV12-4,TGTGCCAGCACCAACGGGGGAGTTGGCACAGATACGCAGTATTTT,CASTNGGVGTDTQYF
NA,TRBJ2-1,NA,TRBV5-6,TGTGCCAGCGGCCGGGACGGCAATGAGCAGTTCTTC,CASGRDGNEQFF